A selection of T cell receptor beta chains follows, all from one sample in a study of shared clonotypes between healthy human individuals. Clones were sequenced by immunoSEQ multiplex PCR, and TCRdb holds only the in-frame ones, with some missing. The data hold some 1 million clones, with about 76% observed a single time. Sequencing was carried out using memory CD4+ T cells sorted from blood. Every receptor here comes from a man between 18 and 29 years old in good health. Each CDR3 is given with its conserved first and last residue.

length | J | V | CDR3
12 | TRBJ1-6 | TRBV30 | CAWSPGGGTLHF
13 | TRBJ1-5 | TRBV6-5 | CASSYTQGQPQHF
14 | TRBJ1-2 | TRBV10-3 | CAISTGKANYGYTF
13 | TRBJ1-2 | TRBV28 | CASQGSSNYGYTF
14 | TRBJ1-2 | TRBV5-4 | CASSTRNRNYGYTF
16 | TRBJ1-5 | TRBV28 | CASSLVRGLVRQPQHF
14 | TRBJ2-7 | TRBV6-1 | CASSLGQGSYEQYF
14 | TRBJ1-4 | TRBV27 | CASSLSTGGLKLFF
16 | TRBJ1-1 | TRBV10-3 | CAISGMGGGKDTEAFF
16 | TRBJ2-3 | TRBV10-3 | CAISPAAQLSTDTQYF
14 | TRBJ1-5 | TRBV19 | CASSRGDSNQPQHF
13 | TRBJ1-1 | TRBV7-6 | CASSLYGQTEAFF
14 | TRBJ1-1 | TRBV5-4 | CASSLVGVATEAFF
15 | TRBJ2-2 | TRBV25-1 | CASRTAGSNTGELFF
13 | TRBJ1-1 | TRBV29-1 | CSGGGQSNTEAFF
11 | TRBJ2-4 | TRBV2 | CASSRGGGFNF
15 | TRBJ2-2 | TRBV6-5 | CASSLHLPNTGELFF
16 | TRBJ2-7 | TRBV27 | CASSIIPGQGAYEQYF
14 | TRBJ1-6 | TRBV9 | CASSVLQDNSPLHF
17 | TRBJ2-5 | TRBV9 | CASSAGSSGFNQETQYF
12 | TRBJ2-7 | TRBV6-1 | CASSGPQGKQYF
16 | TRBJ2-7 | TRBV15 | CATSRQLGGPGHEQYF
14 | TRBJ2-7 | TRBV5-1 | CASSLIGRTNEQYF
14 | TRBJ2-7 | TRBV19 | CASSILGQSYEQYF
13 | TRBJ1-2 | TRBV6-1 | CASSAPRGYGYTF
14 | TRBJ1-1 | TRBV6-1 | CASSEGGVHTEAFF
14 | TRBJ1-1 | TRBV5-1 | CASSPEGVNTEAFF
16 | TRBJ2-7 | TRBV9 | CASSAGVGRSLYEQYF
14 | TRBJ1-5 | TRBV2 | CASSEMAENQPQHF
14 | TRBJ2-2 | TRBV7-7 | CASSGGANTGELFF
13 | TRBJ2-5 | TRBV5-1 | CASSLGTGGSQYF
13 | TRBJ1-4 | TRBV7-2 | CASSLGTGGKLFF
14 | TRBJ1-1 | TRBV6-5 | CATDRGPQSPEAFF
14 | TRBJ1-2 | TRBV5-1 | CASASGQNNYGYTF
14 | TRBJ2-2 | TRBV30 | CAWTNIQGSGELFF
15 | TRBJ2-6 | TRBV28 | CASTARALGANVLTF
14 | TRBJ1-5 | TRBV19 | CASSIRQSNQPQHF
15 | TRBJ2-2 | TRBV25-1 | CASSSGPPNTGELFF
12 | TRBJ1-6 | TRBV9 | CASSVFLGPLHF
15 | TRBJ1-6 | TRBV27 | CASSLGGSNNSPLHF
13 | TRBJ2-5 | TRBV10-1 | CASSGQLQETQYF
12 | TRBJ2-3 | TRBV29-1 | CSVEGGSDTQYF
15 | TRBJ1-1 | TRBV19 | CASSIRPGTNTEAFF
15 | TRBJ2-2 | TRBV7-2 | CASERGDGPTGELFF
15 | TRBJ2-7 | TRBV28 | CASSLFGGGPYEQYF
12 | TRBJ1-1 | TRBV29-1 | CSGTQGSTEAFF